This record looks at one TCR beta chain sequence and its context. RNA was extracted with the RNeasy kit, and a quantity of roughly 0.5 to 1 ug was reverse transcribed using random hexamers. TCRdb fed the immunoSEQ multiplex PCR reads into MiXCR, producing one record per CDR3 protein. Among 300,000 or so distinct CDR3 sequences listed, 92% were seen once. These data come from a study of CD8 T cells in Susac syndrome. Germline V CDR1 and CDR2: MDHEN, SYDVKM. The V end lost 4 bases, the J end lost 2 bases, and 12 bases lay between the germline ends. This CDR3 comprises 15 residues. J is TRBJ2-1 and V is TRBV28; D tentatively reads TRBD1 or TRBD2 (5 bases each). This sequence originates from a human donor with multiple sclerosis. The specimen was CD4+ T cells from PBMCs. CDR3 residues: CASSWGSRTYNEQFF. CDR3 DNA: TGTGCCAGCAGTTGGGGGTCAAGAACCTACAATGAGCAGTTCTTC.